Below, 18 T cell receptor beta chains from the same sample are listed, as sequenced in a study of neurological immune-mediated disorders. TCRdb fed the 5' RACE reads into MiXCR, producing one record per CDR3 protein. The profile shows roughly 62,000 distinct CDR3 sequences, 4.5% to 5.5% of them singletons. Sequenced material: PBMCs. These TCRs come from a woman between 45 and 65 years old with multiple sclerosis.

This clonotype was detected many times. V gene TRBV11-3 combines with J gene TRBJ1-6; 7 bases match TRBD1. Germline CDR1 is SGHNT and CDR2 is YENEEA. The ends lost 5 bases at V and 7 bases at J; junction bases unmatched: 5. CDR3 length: 14 amino acids. DNA for the CDR3: TGTGCCAGCAGCCCCCGACAGGGAAATTCACCCCTCCACTTT. Protein product: CASSPRQGNSPLHF.

This clonotype was counted at least ten times. This chain joins TRBV12-3 or TRBV12-4 and TRBJ2-7, with 8 bases lining up with TRBD1. The junction had 10 bases not matched to a gene; V was cut back by 4 bases and J by 5 bases. The CDR3 is 15 amino acids. In DNA, the CDR3 is TGTGCCAGCAGTTCCCCGGACAGGGTCGCAGACGAGCAGTACTTC. The encoded protein is CASSSPDRVADEQYF.

Many counts were recorded for this clonotype. J is TRBJ2-3 and V is TRBV5-5; no clear D. Germline V lookup: CDR1 SGHKS, CDR2 YYEKEE (reference sequence). Trimming removed 3 bases at V and 6 bases at J, with 8 bases between. The length of the CDR3 is 12 residues. The CDR3 sequence: CASSSPRDTQYF. CDR3 coding DNA: TGTGCCAGCAGCTCGCCACGGGATACGCAGTATTTT.

This clonotype was recorded at least ten times. The chain combines TRBV7-9 with TRBJ2-2; D is perhaps TRBD1 or TRBD2 (5 bases each). The V gene lost 3 bases and the J gene lost 4 bases, with 15 bases spanning the gap. The CDR3 is 16 amino acids. From germline, CDR1 is SEHNR and CDR2 FQNEAQ (reference sequence). The CDR3 here is CASSFWVAGSTGELFF. Here the CDR3 DNA reads TGTGCCAGCAGCTTTTGGGTCGCAGGGAGCACCGGGGAGCTGTTTTTT.

This clonotype was recorded at least ten times. The chain uses TRBV7-9 and TRBJ1-1; possibly TRBD1 for D (5 bases). The V and J ends lost 5 bases and 1 base respectively, with 11 bases between them. The CDR3 contains 14 residues. Per germline, CDR1 SEHNR and CDR2 FQNEAQ (reference sequence). CDR3 nucleotides: TGTGCCAGCAGCCCAAAGCAGGGGAACACTGAAGCTTTCTTT. It encodes CASSPKQGNTEAFF.

This clonotype appeared a few times. This may be a read error, as it is one base from a much larger clone. This chain joins TRBV6-4 and TRBJ1-1; D is unresolved. CDR3 size: 13 residues. Trimming stripped 5 bases from V and 4 bases from J, with 11 bases between. Germline-derived CDR1 and CDR2 are MRHNA and SNTAGT. CDR3 DNA sequence: TGTGCCAGCAGTCTGGAAAGATTCACTGAAGCTTTCTTT. It codes for CASSLERFTEAFF.

The sample holds many counts of this clonotype. The CDR3 reads CASSWQGGLETQYF. The CDR3 region has the DNA TGTGCCAGCAGTTGGCAGGGGGGTTTGGAGACCCAGTACTTC. The rearrangement joins TRBV12-3 or TRBV12-4 to TRBJ2-5; D may be TRBD1 (7 bases). The V end was cut by 4 bases, the J end by 5 bases, with 14 bases between. CDR3 length equals 14 residues.

The chain couples TRBV27 to TRBJ1-2; D unresolved. In germline, CDR1 is MNHEY, CDR2 SMNVEV (reference sequence). This CDR3 contains 14 residues. V was cut by 0 bases and J by 8 bases, with 13 bases left in between. CDR3 sequence reads: CASSLSSGGGGYTF. The DNA for the CDR3 is TGTGCCAGCAGTTTATCATCGGGCGGTGGCGGCTACACCTTC.

This clonotype was recorded many times. The J gene is TRBJ2-3, the V gene TRBV5-1; D uncertain. The V gene lost 0 bases and the J gene lost 0 bases, with 11 bases spanning the gap. Germline CDR1 SGHRS, CDR2 YFSETQ. This CDR3 comprises 16 residues. The CDR3, as DNA: TGCGCCAGCAGCTTGGGGGGAACAGCTAGCACAGATACGCAGTATTTT. This gives the protein CASSLGGTASTDTQYF.

In this sample, this clonotype turned up many times. The chain employs TRBV5-1 and TRBJ1-1, with D possibly matching TRBD1 (5 bases). Germline CDR1 is SGHRS and CDR2 is YFSETQ. CDR3 size: 14 residues. Trimming cost V 5 bases and J 2 bases, with 13 bases left between them. The CDR3 loop reads CASRMWGVNTEAFF. CDR3 DNA sequence: TGCGCCAGCAGGATGTGGGGGGTTAACACTGAAGCTTTCTTT.

This clonotype came up many times. The chain combines TRBV9 with TRBJ2-3; 7 positions match TRBD2. The CDR3 totals 15 residues. CDR1 and CDR2 from the germline V gene are SGDLS and YYNGEE. V lost 3 bases, J lost 2 bases, and 6 bases stayed unmatched. The CDR3 coding sequence is TGTGCCAGCAGCGCACGGGGGGATAACACAGATACGCAGTATTTT. This encodes CASSARGDNTDTQYF.

This clonotype was observed at least ten times. The chain combines TRBV28 with TRBJ2-2, with 9 bases identical to TRBD1. The CDR3 runs to 15 residues. J lost 4 bases, V lost 5 bases, and 5 bases had no gene match. Looked up from germline, CDR1 is MDHEN and CDR2 is SYDVKM. DNA for the CDR3: TGTGCCAGCAGTCATACAGGGGGCGTCACCGGGGAGCTGTTTTTT. This translates into CASSHTGGVTGELFF.

In its sample, this clonotype was seen many times. This chain joins TRBV24-1 and TRBJ2-5; D is uncertain. This CDR3 contains 13 residues. Germline V gene data show CDR1 as KGHDR and CDR2 as SFDVKD. Trimming removed 4 bases at V and 4 bases at J, with 9 bases between. The CDR3 DNA reads as TGTGCCACCAGTGAGCGGCGTAGAGAGACCCAGTACTTC. Translation: CATSERRRETQYF.

This clonotype showed up many times. This chain links TRBV5-1 with TRBJ1-4; 8 bases fit TRBD1. V shed 7 bases, J shed 0 bases, and the junction held 8 bases outside the gene matches. There are 16 residues in the CDR3. In germline, CDR1 is SGHRS, CDR2 YFSETQ. CDR3 nucleotides: TGCGCCAGCTCTAACCAGGGGGCTGCAACTAATGAAAAACTGTTTTTT. Translated, it gives CASSNQGAATNEKLFF. Filled out from reference TRBV5-1 and TRBJ1-4, the complete variable domain reads KAGVTQTPRYLIKTRGQQVTLSCSPISGHRSVSWYQQTPGQGLQFLFEYFSETQRNKGNFPGRFSGRQFSNSRSEMNVSTLELGDSALYLCASSNQGAATNEKLFFGSGTQLSVL.

In its sample, this clonotype was seen many times. The rearrangement links TRBV20-1 to TRBJ2-3; D is ambiguous. The CDR3 is 15 amino acids. Trimming took 3 bases from V and 2 from J, leaving 15 bases between them. CDR1 is DFQATT and CDR2 is SNEGSKA in the germline V gene (reference sequence). The CDR3 DNA reads as TGCAGTGCTAGCCGGGCAGCGTACCCCACAGATACGCAGTATTTT. Translation gives CSASRAAYPTDTQYF.

The chain carries TRBV7-9 and TRBJ2-2; the D gene is possibly TRBD1 (5 bases). The V gene's germline CDR1 is SEHNR and CDR2 FQNEAQ (reference sequence). The CDR3 totals 15 residues. Trimming removed 5 bases from V and 1 base from J, with 11 bases in between. CDR3 DNA: TGTGCCAGCAGCCCCAGGGAAGGGAACACCGGGGAGCTGTTTTTT. Protein: CASSPREGNTGELFF.

This clonotype has at least ten counts. J is TRBJ2-1 and V is TRBV27; 10 bases line up with TRBD1. Germline lookup yields CDR1 MNHEY and CDR2 SMNVEV (reference sequence). V was clipped by 6 bases and J by 3 bases; unmatched bases: 20. There are 20 residues in the CDR3. The CDR3: CASSPGLGTGARFDYNEQFF. Written as DNA, the CDR3 is TGTGCCAGCAGCCCCGGCCTTGGGACAGGGGCTAGGTTTGACTACAATGAGCAGTTCTTC.

The genes are TRBV7-2 and TRBJ2-7, with TRBD2 as a possible D gene (5 bases). The CDR3 is 16 residues long. Trimming pared 2 bases from V and 4 bases from J, leaving 18 bases between. Germline V gene sequence: CDR1 SGHTA, CDR2 FQGNSA. CDR3 in amino acids: CASSLNRARGEYEQYF. Written as DNA, the CDR3 is TGTGCCAGCAGCTTAAATCGGGCCCGGGGAGAATACGAGCAGTACTTC.